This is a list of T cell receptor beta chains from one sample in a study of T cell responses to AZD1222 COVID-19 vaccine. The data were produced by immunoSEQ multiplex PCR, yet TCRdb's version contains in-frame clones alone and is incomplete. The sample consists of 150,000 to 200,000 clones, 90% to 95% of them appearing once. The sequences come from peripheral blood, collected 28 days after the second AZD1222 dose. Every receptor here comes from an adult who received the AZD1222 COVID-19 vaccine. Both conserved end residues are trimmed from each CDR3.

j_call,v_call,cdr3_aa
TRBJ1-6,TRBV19,ASSRSHDPLH
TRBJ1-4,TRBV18,ASSPGQLPFNEKLF
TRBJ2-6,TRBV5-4,ASSRTGSSSGANVLT
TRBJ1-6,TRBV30,AWSARGDSPLH
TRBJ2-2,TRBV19,ASSPRQGDTGELF
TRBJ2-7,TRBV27,ASSLGTGGTYEQY
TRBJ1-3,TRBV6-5,ASSYLSSYSGNTIY
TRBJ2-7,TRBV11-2,ASSSTANRAYEQY
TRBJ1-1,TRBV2,ASSQGSSFGTEAF
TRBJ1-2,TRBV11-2,ASSLRTGNLRYGYT
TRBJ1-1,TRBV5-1,ASQLGGSFMNTEAF
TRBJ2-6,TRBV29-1,SVFSGANVLT
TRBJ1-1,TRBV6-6,ASSALGRHTEAF
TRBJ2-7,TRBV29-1,SVIAQRDYEQY
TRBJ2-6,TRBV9,ASSVVQGDSGANVLT
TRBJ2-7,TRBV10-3,AIRAGPPYEQY
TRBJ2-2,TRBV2,ASSERGSGNTGELF
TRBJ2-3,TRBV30,AWTGLPDTQY
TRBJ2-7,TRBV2,ARGGLSSYEQY
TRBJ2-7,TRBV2,ASSEDRIAYEQY
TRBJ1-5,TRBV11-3,ASSSRQGLSNQPQH
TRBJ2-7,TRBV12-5,ASGHRTGATAYEQY
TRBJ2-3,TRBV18,ASSLASGGADTQY
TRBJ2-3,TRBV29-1,SVEGARRTDTQY
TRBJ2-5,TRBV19,ASSIQGAGETQY
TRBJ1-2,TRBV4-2,ASSQEKGLSYGYT
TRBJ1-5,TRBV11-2,ASSRGDFSNQPQH
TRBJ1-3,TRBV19,ASTSPISGNTIY
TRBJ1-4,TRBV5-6,ASSLGTGGELF
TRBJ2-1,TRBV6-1,ASSEAGLAGGPQAYNEQF
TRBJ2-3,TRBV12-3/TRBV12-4,ASSYSTDTQY
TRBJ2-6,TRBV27,ASSLFMGSSGANVLT
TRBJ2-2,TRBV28,ASTMDRVDTGELF
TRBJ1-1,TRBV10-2,ASSGRRNTEAF
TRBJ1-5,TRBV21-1,ASSKGEGDLGNQPQH